Presented here are 2 T cell receptor beta chains from one specimen sequenced in a study of CDR3 diversity in severe acne. TCRdb re-called the PCR reads through MiXCR, storing one row per CDR3 protein. This sample has more than 80,000 distinct CDR3 sequences, with about 53% found just once. Material: blood. The receptors shown here come from a male donor with severe acne vulgaris.

This sequence joins TRBV7-2 and TRBJ2-7; D ambiguous. The CDR3 is 17 amino acids. Trimming stripped 5 bases from V and 5 bases from J, with 25 bases between. Per the germline V gene, CDR1 is SGHTA and CDR2 is FQGNSA. CDR3 sequence: CASSPSAVSSGYDEQYF. The CDR3 DNA is TGTGCCAGCAGCCCCTCCGCCGTAAGCAGTGGGTACGACGAGCAGTACTTC.

The chain carries TRBV5-6 and TRBJ2-3, with 10 bases that match TRBD1. Germline V gene sequence: CDR1 SGHDT, CDR2 YYEEEE. Trimming took 0 bases from V and 8 from J; bases not matched to a gene: 12. The CDR3 is 17 amino acids. CDR3 bases: TGTGCCAGCAGCTTGGACTCCGGGACAGGGGATTCGGGTACGCAGTATTTT. Its translation is CASSLDSGTGDSGTQYF.